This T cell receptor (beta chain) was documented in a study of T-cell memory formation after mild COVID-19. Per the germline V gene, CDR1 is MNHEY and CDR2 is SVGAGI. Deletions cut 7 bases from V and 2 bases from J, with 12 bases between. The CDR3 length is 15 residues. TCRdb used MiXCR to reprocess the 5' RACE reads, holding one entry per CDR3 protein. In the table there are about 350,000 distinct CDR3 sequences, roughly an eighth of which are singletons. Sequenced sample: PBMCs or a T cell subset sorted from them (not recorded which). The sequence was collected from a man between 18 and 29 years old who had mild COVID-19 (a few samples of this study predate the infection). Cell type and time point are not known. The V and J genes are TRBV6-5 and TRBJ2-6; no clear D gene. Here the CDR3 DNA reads TGTGCCAGCACCAAGACGGTCACTGGGGCCAACGTCCTGACTTTC. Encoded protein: CASTKTVTGANVLTF.